These 31 T cell receptor beta chains were sequenced from one sample in a study of T-cell reconstitution after alpha-beta-depleted transplantation in children. Molecular barcoding with unique molecular identifiers was used for the TCRbeta library. TCRdb analysed the PCR reads with MiXCR anew, one entry per CDR3 protein. The table has about 640,000 distinct CDR3 sequences, over 10% seen once. The starting material was PBMCs, mostly from graft donor cells, obtained 360 days after TCRalphabeta/CD19-depleted stem cell transplant. The receptors here all came from a male patient younger than 18 who had a stem cell transplant for acute myeloid leukemia, so the T cells may come from the graft donor.

The sample holds a few counts of this clonotype. The gene calls are TRBV27 and TRBJ1-1, with TRBD1 as a possible D gene (5 bases). V shed 3 bases and J shed 4 bases, with 21 bases lying between them. The CDR3 is 17 residues long. Germline V CDR1 and CDR2: MNHEY, SMNVEV (reference sequence). The CDR3 is CASSFGQGNHSVTEAFF. CDR3 DNA sequence: TGTGCCAGCAGTTTCGGTCAGGGTAATCATTCTGTCACTGAAGCTTTCTTT.

This clonotype was detected only a few times. This chain uses TRBV6-2 or TRBV6-3 with TRBJ2-1, with 9 bases matching TRBD2. CDR3 length equals 16 residues. Germline trimming cut 2 bases from V and 2 bases from J; bases unmatched to any gene: 4. Germline-derived CDR1 and CDR2 are MNHEY and SVGEGT. DNA of the CDR3: TGTGCCAGCAGTTACCAACGCGGGAGGGCCTACAATGAGCAGTTCTTC. This codes for CASSYQRGRAYNEQFF.

This chain joins TRBV7-3 and TRBJ2-3; 8 bases fit TRBD2. J lost 3 bases, V lost 4 bases, and 6 bases had no gene match. Germline CDR1 reads SGHTA; CDR2 reads FQGTGA. This CDR3 has 15 amino acids. The CDR3 DNA sequence: TGTGCCAGCAGCTCGACTAGCGCAGGGACAGATACGCAGTATTTT. Translating it yields CASSSTSAGTDTQYF.

This chain uses TRBV11-2 with TRBJ2-7; TRBD1 matches 7 bases. Germline V gene lookup returns CDR1 SGHAT and CDR2 FQNNGV. The CDR3 spans 17 residues. The ends lost 2 bases at V and 3 bases at J; junction bases unmatched: 13. CDR3 loop: CASSLYPLQGGGYEQYF. The CDR3, as DNA: TGTGCCAGCAGCTTATACCCTTTACAAGGGGGCGGCTACGAGCAGTACTTC.

The chain couples TRBV20-1 to TRBJ1-4; D is unresolved. This CDR3 contains 16 residues. Trimming removed 0 bases from V and 6 bases from J, with 17 bases in between. Looked up from germline, CDR1 is DFQATT and CDR2 is SNEGSKA (reference sequence). This CDR3 is CSAREKWRRVDEKLFF. In DNA, the CDR3 is TGCAGTGCTAGAGAGAAATGGAGGAGGGTCGATGAAAAACTGTTTTTT.

In its sample, this clonotype was seen once. The chain carries TRBV9 and TRBJ2-5; maybe TRBD2 (6 bases). Between the trimmed V and J ends, which lost 0 bases and 0 bases, there was a span of 18 bases. The CDR3 is 18 amino acids. Germline V gene sequence: CDR1 SGDLS, CDR2 YYNGEE. This chain's CDR3 is CASSVAEGDFTYQETQYF. For the CDR3, the DNA is TGTGCCAGCAGCGTAGCGGAAGGGGACTTCACCTACCAAGAGACCCAGTACTTC.

This clonotype was recorded a few times. This rearrangement joins TRBV7-2 to TRBJ2-1; 14 nucleotides agree with TRBD2. CDR1 is SGHTA, CDR2 FQGNSA, per germline. V lost 5 bases to trimming and J lost 8 bases; unmatched junction nucleotides: 5. The CDR3 is made up of 15 amino acids. The CDR3 DNA follows: TGTGCCAGCAGCGAGGGACTAGCGGGAGTAGATGAGCAGTTCTTC. Its protein is CASSEGLAGVDEQFF. The full variable domain, in which reference TRBV7-2 and TRBJ2-1 provide the parts outside the CDR3, is GAGVSQSPSNKVTEKGKDVELRCDPISGHTALYWYRQSLGQGLEFLIYFQGNSAPDKSGLPSDRFSAERTGGSVSTLTIQRTQQEDSAVYLCASSEGLAGVDEQFFGPGTRLTVL.

This clonotype was seen a handful of times. The chain employs TRBV7-9 and TRBJ2-5; TRBD1 matches at 11 bases. Germline CDR1 SEHNR, CDR2 FQNEAQ (reference sequence). This CDR3 contains 15 residues. Unmatched junction bases numbered 4, after V lost 5 bases and J lost 2 bases. The CDR3, as DNA: TGTGCCAGCAGCCACGGACAGGGGGCACAAGAGACCCAGTACTTC. Translating it yields CASSHGQGAQETQYF.

This clonotype was detected ten times or more. This sequence joins TRBV29-1 and TRBJ2-6; D is unclear. In germline, CDR1 is SQVTM, CDR2 ANQGSEA. The CDR3 runs 15 residues. The V and J ends lost 4 bases and 2 bases respectively, with 12 bases between them. This CDR3 reads CSVGPSRTGANVLTF. CDR3 nucleotide sequence: TGCAGCGTTGGACCGTCTCGGACTGGGGCCAACGTCCTGACTTTC.

This clonotype was seen ten or more times. The junction and the germline gene differ at one end; a read error may be behind it. CDR3 sequence reads: CATSSLGDSQCF. The CDR3 bases are TGTGCCACCAGCAGCTTGGGGGACTCGCAATGCTTT. V gene TRBV15 combines with J gene TRBJ1-6; tentative D call: TRBD1 (5 bases). Germline V gene sequence: CDR1 LNHNV, CDR2 YYDKDF (reference sequence). CDR3 size: 12 residues. The full variable domain, its missing parts supplied by reference TRBV15 and TRBJ1-6, is DAMVIQNPRYQVTQFGKPVTLSCSQTLNHNVMYWYQQKSSQAPKLLFHYYDKDFNNEADTPDNFQSRRPNTSFCFLDIRSPGLGDTAMYLCATSSLGDSQCFGNGTRLTVT.

This clonotype was detected only a few times. The rearrangement uses TRBV5-1 and TRBJ2-7; no firm D call. The ends were cut back, 0 bases at V and 2 bases at J, with 15 bases in the middle. Germline V lookup: CDR1 SGHRS, CDR2 YFSETQ. This CDR3 spans 16 amino acids. CDR3: CASSLGGESSAYEQYF. In nucleotides, the CDR3 is TGCGCCAGCAGCTTGGGTGGGGAAAGCAGCGCCTACGAGCAGTACTTC. Combining the CDR3 with reference TRBV5-1 and TRBJ2-7 gives the whole variable domain KAGVTQTPRYLIKTRGQQVTLSCSPISGHRSVSWYQQTPGQGLQFLFEYFSETQRNKGNFPGRFSGRQFSNSRSEMNVSTLELGDSALYLCASSLGGESSAYEQYFGPGTRLTVT.

The chain is built from TRBV29-1 and TRBJ2-5; D gene unclear. The CDR3 runs to 15 residues. Germline-derived CDR1 and CDR2 are SQVTM and ANQGSEA. V was pared by 3 bases and J by 7 bases, with 21 bases between. The CDR3 DNA reads TGCAGCGTTGATCAGGCTAAAATTCCTTGGGGGACCCAGTACTTC. This encodes CSVDQAKIPWGTQYF. The variable domain in full, completed from reference TRBV29-1 and TRBJ2-5, reads SAVISQKPSRDICQRGTSLTIQCQVDSQVTMMFWYRQQPGQSLTLIATANQGSEATYESGFVIDKFPISRPNLTFSTLTVSNMSPEDSSIYLCSVDQAKIPWGTQYFGPGTRLLVL.

This clonotype showed up just a few times. The chain links TRBV28 to TRBJ1-6; possible D gene TRBD1, 5 bases. V gave up 1 base and J gave up 2 bases, with 12 bases separating them. The CDR3 loop spans 17 amino acids. Germline CDR1 and CDR2: MDHEN and SYDVKM. This CDR3 reads CASSLLAREPYNSPLHF. CDR3 DNA: TGTGCCAGCAGTTTATTGGCCAGGGAACCCTATAATTCACCCCTCCACTTT.

This chain uses TRBV10-3 with TRBJ1-1; the D is unclear. Germline V lookup: CDR1 ENHRY, CDR2 SYGVKD. The CDR3 is 17 amino acids. Trimming cost V 3 bases and J 3 bases, with 20 bases left between them. CDR3 region: CAISDYLIRVLDTEAFF. Written as DNA, the CDR3 is TGTGCCATCAGTGACTATCTTATTAGGGTTCTGGACACTGAAGCTTTCTTT.

J is TRBJ2-2 and V is TRBV6-1; 7 positions agree with TRBD2. V gave up 6 bases and J gave up 4 bases; unmatched junction bases: 8. This CDR3 has 15 amino acids. Germline V gene data show CDR1 as MNHNS and CDR2 as SASEGT. The CDR3 DNA is TGTGCCAGCAGGGACAAACTAGCGAGCACCGGGGAGCTGTTTTTT. Translating gives CASRDKLASTGELFF.

The chain combines TRBV20-1 with TRBJ1-5; D is possibly TRBD1 (6 bases). This CDR3 is built from 13 residues. Between the trimmed V and J ends, which lost 4 bases and 6 bases, there was a span of 13 bases. Per germline, CDR1 DFQATT and CDR2 SNEGSKA (reference sequence). The DNA for the CDR3 is TGCAGTGCTAATACAGGGCCTGGTCAGCCCCAGCATTTT. Amino acid sequence: CSANTGPGQPQHF.

In its sample, this clonotype was seen many times. This chain uses TRBV7-2 with TRBJ2-7; tentative D call: TRBD1 (6 bases). V lost 4 bases to trimming and J lost 0 bases, with 13 bases between them. The CDR3 has 15 amino acids. The germline V gene encodes CDR1 SGHTA and CDR2 FQGNSA. The CDR3 loop reads CASSSIGQISYEQYF. In DNA, the CDR3 is TGTGCCAGCAGCTCCATTGGACAGATCTCCTACGAGCAGTACTTC.

The chain combines TRBV11-2 with TRBJ2-1; 9 nucleotides align to TRBD2. Germline values: CDR1 SGHAT, CDR2 FQNNGV. The CDR3 extends over 14 amino acids. V trimming: 8 bases; J trimming: 6 bases; junction bases outside the gene matches: 8. CDR3 region: CASSRRLAVNEQFF. The CDR3 coding sequence is TGTGCCAGCTCCCGAAGACTAGCGGTCAATGAGCAGTTCTTC.

This clonotype was seen only a few times. The V and J genes are TRBV20-1 and TRBJ2-1; no definite D call. Germline CDR1 and CDR2: DFQATT and SNEGSKA (reference sequence). CDR3 length equals 13 residues. Trimming cost V 2 bases and J 5 bases, with 10 bases left between them. The CDR3 here is CSARQHRDNEQFF. The DNA of the CDR3 is TGCAGTGCTAGACAACATAGGGACAATGAGCAGTTCTTC.

This clonotype was seen a few times. V and J are TRBV2 and TRBJ2-1; weak D call: TRBD1 (6 bases). Germline assignment: CDR1 SNHLY and CDR2 FYNNEI. This CDR3 region has 14 residues. V gave up 2 bases and J gave up 12 bases, with 17 bases separating them. The CDR3 nucleotides read TGTGCCAGCAGTGAACCGCCTGGGCCAGGGGCGCAGTTCTTC. Its protein product is CASSEPPGPGAQFF.

The chain links TRBV7-8 to TRBJ2-7; D gene ambiguous. The length of the CDR3 is 16 residues. Germline assignment: CDR1 SGHVS and CDR2 FQNEAQ. V gave up 2 bases and J gave up 5 bases, with 19 bases separating them. The CDR3 bases are TGTGCCAGCAGCTTAAAAAGGCCGGCCCTTCCTCACGAGCAGTACTTC. Encoded protein: CASSLKRPALPHEQYF.

This clonotype was counted a few times. The junction and the germline gene differ at one end; a read error may be behind it. V gene TRBV7-9 combines with J gene TRBJ2-1; D uncertain. Germline loops: CDR1 SEHNR, CDR2 FQNEAQ (reference sequence). The CDR3 totals 15 residues. CDR3 nucleotide sequence: TGTGCCAGCAGCTTTCCCGGGTCGTCCTCCAATGAGCAGTTCTTC. Translating gives CASSFPGSSSNEQFF.

The rearrangement uses TRBV6-5 and TRBJ2-7; D unresolved. The CDR3 covers 12 residues. Germline V lookup: CDR1 MNHEY, CDR2 SVGAGI. V lost 5 bases and J lost 10, with 15 bases in between. The CDR3 DNA sequence: TGTGCCAGCAGTACGACTCCATCCGACCAGTACTTC. This translates into CASSTTPSDQYF.

Many counts were recorded for this clonotype. The V call is TRBV12-3 or TRBV12-4, the J call TRBJ1-1, with D tentatively TRBD1 (5 bases). Trimming removed 7 bases from V and 5 bases from J, with 14 bases in between. The CDR3 is 13 residues long. The CDR3 DNA follows: TGTGCCAGCAACGCCGCCAGGGCAACTGAAGCTTTCTTT. Translating it yields CASNAARATEAFF.

This clonotype appeared a few times. The CDR3 DNA reads as TGTGCCAGCAGTTACAGGCCGTGGGACACTGAAGCTTTCTTT. Protein sequence: CASSYRPWDTEAFF. The chain couples TRBV12-3 or TRBV12-4 to TRBJ1-1; TRBD1 is a possible D gene (5 bases). The CDR3 loop spans 14 amino acids. The V end was cut by 4 bases, the J end by 3 bases, with 12 bases between.

This clonotype was found many times. The chain combines TRBV23-1 with TRBJ2-2, with D unresolved. TRBV23-1 qualifies as an ORF whose function is uncertain. The ends were cut back, 11 bases at V and 5 bases at J, with 6 bases in the middle. The CDR3 runs 10 residues. The CDR3 is CAPRTGELFF. The CDR3 bases are TGCGCCCCGCGGACCGGGGAGCTGTTTTTT.

The chain is built from TRBV5-1 and TRBJ2-2, with TRBD1 matching 7 bases. The V gene end was trimmed by 3 bases and the J gene end by 4 bases; junction bases not matched to a gene: 12. The CDR3 length is 17 residues. The germline CDR1 and CDR2 sequences are SGHRS and YFSETQ. The CDR3 DNA reads TGCGCCAGCAGCTCCTTCTTCGACAGGGCGGGCACCGGGGAGCTGTTTTTT. This codes for CASSSFFDRAGTGELFF.

Many counts were recorded for this clonotype. The chain recombines TRBV28 with TRBJ2-2; D is unresolved. The CDR3 sequence is 14 residues long. Trimming shortened V by 6 bases and J by 2 bases, and 10 bases separated the two germline ends. The germline CDR1 and CDR2 sequences are MDHEN and SYDVKM. The DNA for the CDR3 is TGTGCCAGCAGCCCGGCGTTTAACACCGGGGAGCTGTTTTTT. Translating it yields CASSPAFNTGELFF.

The chain joins TRBV30 to TRBJ2-5; 7 nucleotides match TRBD1. CDR1 is GTSNPN and CDR2 is SVGIG in the germline V gene (reference sequence). Losses at the gene ends were 0 bases for V and 5 bases for J; bases not matched to a gene: 12. The CDR3 spans 16 residues. The CDR3 region has the DNA TGTGCCTGGAGTGTAAGGGGAAGACAGGGAAGCGAGACCCAGTACTTC. Translating it yields CAWSVRGRQGSETQYF.

The CDR3 DNA sequence: TGCGCCAGCACCGACGAGGACGAGCAGTACTTC. It is translated as CASTDEDEQYF. The chain joins TRBV5-1 to TRBJ2-7; D is undetermined. The V end lost 6 bases, the J end lost 5 bases, and 9 bases lay between the germline ends. There are 11 residues in the CDR3. Germline V lookup: CDR1 SGHRS, CDR2 YFSETQ.

V is TRBV6-2 or TRBV6-3 and J is TRBJ2-1, with 11 bases matching TRBD2. V lost 4 bases and J lost 8; bases outside the gene matches: 13. The CDR3 totals 17 residues. The germline V gene encodes CDR1 MNHEY and CDR2 SVGEGT. The CDR3 here is CASSFPSGRSFTDEQFF. CDR3 nucleotides: TGTGCCAGCAGTTTCCCTAGCGGGAGGTCCTTTACGGATGAGCAGTTCTTC.